This T cell receptor (beta chain) is from a study of identical twins. TCRdb reprocessed the 5' RACE reads with MiXCR, giving one entry per CDR3 protein. Of 350,000 to 450,000 distinct CDR3 sequences in the sample, less than 20% were seen once. The CDR3 consists of 12 residues. Trimming took 6 bases from V and 5 from J, leaving 10 bases between them. Germline CDR1 reads MDHEN; CDR2 reads SYDVKM. Notes on the study in general: Insertion counts were lower in abundant cord blood beta clonotypes, a trend that memory repertoires did not show. Beta out-of-frame sequences showed weaker excess twin sharing.

This clonotype was detected many times. Its antigen is still unknown. The V call is TRBV28, the J call TRBJ1-1, with D uncertain. The sequence derives from a middle-aged man in good health. The source material was naive T cells sorted from blood. The CDR3 is CASRTGGTEAFF. The CDR3 DNA reads TGTGCCAGCAGGACGGGAGGAACTGAAGCTTTCTTT.